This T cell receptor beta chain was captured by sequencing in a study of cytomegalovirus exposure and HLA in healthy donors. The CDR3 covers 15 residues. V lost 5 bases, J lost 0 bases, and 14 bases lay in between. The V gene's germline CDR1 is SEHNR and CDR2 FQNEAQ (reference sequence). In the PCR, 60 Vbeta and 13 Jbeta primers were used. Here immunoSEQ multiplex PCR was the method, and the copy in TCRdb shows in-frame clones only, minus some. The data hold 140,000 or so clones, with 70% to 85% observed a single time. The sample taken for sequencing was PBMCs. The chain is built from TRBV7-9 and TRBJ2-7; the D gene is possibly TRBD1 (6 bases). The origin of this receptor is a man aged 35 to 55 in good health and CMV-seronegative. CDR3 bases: TGTGCCAGCAGCCCGGGACACCAAAGCTCCTACGAGCAGTACTTC. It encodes CASSPGHQSSYEQYF.